These 16 T cell receptor beta chains were all obtained from the same sample, sequenced in a study of blood T cell repertoires in COVID-19. TCRdb's table, derived via immunoSEQ multiplex PCR, lists solely in-frame clones and lacks some. The table lists 250,000 to 350,000 clones, 89% of them singletons. Sequencing used peripheral blood. These receptors came from a man aged 18 to 35 who had recovered from COVID-19.

The chain is built from TRBV5-6 and TRBJ1-2; TRBD1 might be the D (6 bases). Germline lookup yields CDR1 SGHDT and CDR2 YYEEEE. V lost 6 bases to trimming and J lost 4 bases, with 10 bases between them. The CDR3 totals 12 residues. CDR3 bases: TGTGCCAGCACCACAGGGTTCTATGGCTACACCTTC. Protein: CASTTGFYGYTF. The full variable domain, rest sourced from reference TRBV5-6 and TRBJ1-2, is DAGVTQSPTHLIKTRGQQVTLRCSPKSGHDTVSWYQQALGQGPQFIFQYYEEEERQRGNFPDRFSGHQFPNYSSELNVNALLLGDSALYLCASTTGFYGYTFGSGTRLTVV.

This clone occurred a few times. The CDR3, as DNA: TGTGCCAGCAGGGAGACAGGATTGAACACTGAAGCTTTCTTT. Its protein product is CASRETGLNTEAFF. The J gene is TRBJ1-1, the V gene TRBV27; weak D call: TRBD1 (6 bases). V was trimmed by 6 bases and J by 0 bases, leaving 11 bases between them. Per the germline V gene, CDR1 is MNHEY and CDR2 is SMNVEV (reference sequence). The CDR3 totals 14 residues.

The chain employs TRBV5-4 and TRBJ1-1, with 7 bases identical to TRBD1. J was trimmed by 1 base and V by 4 bases; bases with no gene match: 7. The germline CDR1 and CDR2 sequences are SGHNT and YYREEE (reference sequence). The CDR3 runs 15 residues. The CDR3 is CASSHGTAPNTEAFF. CDR3 in DNA: TGTGCCAGCAGCCATGGGACAGCGCCGAACACTGAAGCTTTCTTT.

The V call is TRBV20-1, the J call TRBJ1-2; D ambiguous. Trimming took 6 bases from V and 1 from J, leaving 6 bases between them. Germline loops: CDR1 DFQATT, CDR2 SNEGSKA (reference sequence). The CDR3 covers 11 residues. The CDR3 DNA follows: TGCAGTGCCCCTATTAACTATGGCTACACCTTC. Protein sequence: CSAPINYGYTF.

This rearrangement joins TRBV6-5 to TRBJ2-3; unclear D gene. Germline assignment: CDR1 MNHEY and CDR2 SVGAGI. This CDR3 has 15 amino acids. Trimming shortened V by 2 bases and J by 1 base, and 10 bases separated the two germline ends. Written as DNA, the CDR3 is TGTGCCAGCAGTTACCTGGCAGGCGGCACAGATACGCAGTATTTT. Protein product: CASSYLAGGTDTQYF.

The chain combines TRBV24-1 with TRBJ2-1; possibly TRBD2 for D (6 bases). CDR1 and CDR2 from the germline V gene are KGHDR and SFDVKD. The V gene lost 5 bases and the J gene lost 7 bases, with 29 bases spanning the gap. This CDR3 is 19 amino acids long. The CDR3 protein is CATSAVTGVGSGAENEQFF. The CDR3 bases are TGTGCCACCAGTGCCGTAACGGGGGTGGGTTCGGGAGCGGAGAATGAGCAGTTCTTC.

V and J are TRBV19 and TRBJ2-3; TRBD2 is a possible D gene (8 bases). This CDR3 has 16 amino acids. Looked up from germline, CDR1 is LNHDA and CDR2 is SQIVND (reference sequence). Deletions cut 7 bases from V and 3 bases from J, with 20 bases between. CDR3 residues: CASTTLAAGGTDTQYF. In DNA form, the CDR3 reads TGTGCCAGTACCACACTAGCGGCAGGGGGGACAGATACGCAGTATTTT.

The V call is TRBV10-3, the J call TRBJ1-2, with D possibly being TRBD1 (6 bases). V lost 8 bases and J 0 bases, leaving 16 bases between the germline ends. CDR3 size: 15 residues. CDR1 and CDR2 (germline): ENHRY, SYGVKD. CDR3 residues: CAIFNRDNANYGYTF. Written as DNA, the CDR3 is TGTGCCATCTTCAACCGGGACAACGCTAACTATGGCTACACCTTC.

This clone was counted once. The V gene is TRBV7-9, the J gene TRBJ2-5; 9 bases match TRBD2. J lost 4 bases, V lost 2 bases, and 8 bases had no gene match. Germline lookup yields CDR1 SEHNR and CDR2 FQNEAQ (reference sequence). The CDR3 covers 16 residues. The CDR3 DNA reads as TGTGCCAGCAGCTTAATAGGCGGGGGGGTAGGAGAGACCCAGTACTTC. Amino acids: CASSLIGGGVGETQYF.

The chain uses TRBV10-3 and TRBJ2-7; tentatively, D is TRBD2 (6 bases). Germline CDR1 is ENHRY and CDR2 is SYGVKD. The V gene lost 6 bases and the J gene lost 1 base, with 13 bases spanning the gap. The CDR3 contains 14 residues. The CDR3 protein is CAIRPEAGSYEQYF. The CDR3 DNA reads as TGTGCCATCAGGCCGGAGGCGGGATCCTACGAGCAGTACTTC.

V gene TRBV7-6 combines with J gene TRBJ2-2; 8 nucleotides line up with TRBD2. V lost 3 bases to trimming and J lost 6 bases; unmatched junction nucleotides: 0. Germline V gene sequence: CDR1 SGHVS, CDR2 FNYEAQ. The CDR3 contains 13 residues. CDR3 in amino acids: CASSFGGAGELFF. CDR3 bases: TGTGCCAGCAGCTTCGGGGGGGCCGGGGAGCTGTTTTTT.

The chain joins TRBV19 to TRBJ2-1; 8 bases map to TRBD2. V dropped 3 bases and J dropped 3; count of bases not matched to a gene: 4. Germline V gives CDR1 LNHDA, CDR2 SQIVND (reference sequence). The CDR3 length is 15 residues. The CDR3 sequence is CASSIIAGHYNEQFF. The CDR3 bases are TGTGCCAGTAGTATTATAGCGGGGCACTACAATGAGCAGTTCTTC. Combining the CDR3 with reference TRBV19 and TRBJ2-1 gives the whole variable domain DGGITQSPKYLFRKEGQNVTLSCEQNLNHDAMYWYRQDPGQGLRLIYYSQIVNDFQKGDIAEGYSVSREKKESFPLTVTSAQKNPTAFYLCASSIIAGHYNEQFFGPGTRLTVL.

The chain has TRBV5-1 and TRBJ1-1; 7 positions match TRBD1. V gave up 2 bases and J gave up 6 bases; unmatched junction bases: 7. The length of the CDR3 is 14 residues. CDR1 and CDR2 from the germline V gene are SGHRS and YFSETQ. CDR3 DNA sequence: TGCGCCAGCAGCTTAGACAGGGAGGTTGCTGAAGCTTTCTTT. Residues: CASSLDREVAEAFF.

J is TRBJ1-1 and V is TRBV29-1; TRBD1 matches 7 bases. The CDR3 extends over 14 amino acids. The junction had 6 bases not matched to a gene; V was cut back by 5 bases and J by 0 bases. Germline loops: CDR1 SQVTM, CDR2 ANQGSEA. The CDR3 DNA is TGCAGCGTTTGGTACGGGACAGTGAACACTGAAGCTTTCTTT. Protein product: CSVWYGTVNTEAFF.

This clone was counted a single time. The rearrangement uses TRBV4-1 and TRBJ1-4; tentative D call: TRBD1 (6 bases). Germline V gene sequence: CDR1 MGHRA, CDR2 YSYEKL. Trimming took off 0 bases at V and 3 bases at J, with 11 bases between the two ends. The length of the CDR3 is 16 residues. CDR3 sequence (DNA): TGCGCCAGCAGCCAAGAGGCAGGGGCGGCTAATGAAAAACTGTTTTTT. Its protein product is CASSQEAGAANEKLFF.

The V call is TRBV9, the J call TRBJ2-3; the match to TRBD2 covers 13 bases. CDR1 and CDR2 (germline): SGDLS, YYNGEE. V shed 2 bases and J 3 bases; nucleotides not matched to a gene: 3. The CDR3 is 16 residues long. CDR3: CASSVGLAGATDTQYF. As DNA, the CDR3 is TGTGCCAGCAGCGTCGGACTAGCGGGAGCTACAGATACGCAGTATTTT.